This T cell receptor beta chain was documented in a study of beta chain features in type 1 diabetes. Study results and caveats: A greater similarity of naive, central memory and Treg TCRB repertoires was seen among patients than among healthy donors. Diminished insertions and augmented deletions at VDJ junctions characterized type 1 diabetes patients. Type 1 diabetes patients had moderately but significantly shorter TCRB CDR3s in all four CD4+ subsets.

All of the isolated RNA was reverse transcribed, so expressed TCRB transcripts were sequenced. The data were produced by immunoSEQ multiplex PCR, yet TCRdb's version contains in-frame clones alone and is incomplete. The sample yields more than 300,000 clones, 7% to 10% seen once. As concerns this clone: The target antigen is unknown.

Germline assignment: CDR1 GTSNPN and CDR2 SVGIG (reference sequence). V dropped 1 base and J dropped 2 bases, with 20 bases sitting between them. The CDR3 runs 17 residues. The sample comprised central memory CD4+ T cells from blood. The chain couples TRBV30 to TRBJ2-5, with D tentatively TRBD2 (6 bases). This clonotype was sampled from a man aged 25 to 40 with type 1 diabetes. This CDR3 is CAWSALLGGVGQETQYF. The DNA of the CDR3 is TGTGCCTGGAGTGCCCTCCTCGGCGGGGTAGGGCAAGAGACCCAGTACTTC. The variable domain in full, completed from reference TRBV30 and TRBJ2-5, reads SQTIHQWPATLVQPVGSPLSLECTVEGTSNPNLYWYRQAAGRGLQLLFYSVGIGQISSEVPQNLSASRPQDRQFILSSKKLLLSDSGFYLCAWSALLGGVGQETQYFGPGTRLLVL.